The subject of this entry is one T cell receptor (beta chain). The antigen is not known. The V gene lost 5 bases and the J gene lost 12 bases, with 14 bases spanning the gap. Germline-derived CDR1 and CDR2 are SQVTM and ANQGSEA. The CDR3 spans 11 residues. Repertoires were generated with immunoSEQ multiplex PCR, while TCRdb's copy carries only in-frame clones and drops some. The sample records 70,000 to 100,000 clones, about four fifths being singletons. Documented time point: baseline pretreatment blood. Documented treatment: 15 Gy SBRT to primary tumor, nephrectomy 4 weeks later. After SBRT, blood was collected at 2 and 4 weeks, plus baseline. The data were obtained in a study of radiation and T cells in renal cell carcinoma. Study-level results: Pretreatment tumor biopsies were lacking, so baseline clonotypes are unknown. In blood, top tumor clones expanded by 2 weeks, shrinking by 4.

The source was blood, collected from a patient whose treatment included radiotherapy and nephrectomy. The chain recombines TRBV29-1 with TRBJ2-1; D may be TRBD2 (5 bases). This receptor was identified in a man between 60 and 75 years old with renal cell carcinoma. This chain's CDR3 is CSVPVELVQFF. As DNA, the CDR3 is TGCAGCGTTCCCGTGGAACTAGTGCAGTTCTTC.